This T cell receptor beta chain was found in a study of T-cell reconstitution after alpha-beta-depleted transplantation in children. Trimming took off 6 bases at V and 2 bases at J, with 13 bases between the two ends. The CDR3 totals 15 residues. CDR1 and CDR2 from the germline V gene are MDHEN and SYDVKM. The authors prepared the TCRbeta library with unique molecular identifiers. One entry per CDR3 protein, called by TCRdb with MiXCR from the PCR reads. There are 150,000 to 200,000 distinct CDR3 sequences in the sample; around 10% occur only once, and approximately 13% lies in the top ten. Study observations and caveats: The high TCRbeta diversity at day 60 in some patients came from surviving recipient T cells and thymic progenitors. T-cell counts and diversity were attributed mostly to newly produced T cells one year after transplant. Reportedly, roughly two months post-transplant, alpha-beta T cells arose from several hundred expanded graft clones.

This clonotype was counted ten times or more. Its antigen is currently unknown. V and J are TRBV28 and TRBJ2-2; no definite D call. The TCR originated in a boy younger than 10 with acute myeloid leukemia, due to receive a stem cell transplant. Here the sequenced sample was PBMCs, taken before TCRalphabeta/CD19-depleted stem cell transplant. Written as DNA, the CDR3 is TGTGCCAGCAGCCGACACACGACCAACACCGGGGAGCTGTTTTTT. It codes for CASSRHTTNTGELFF. Full variable domain (remainder filled in from reference TRBV28 and TRBJ2-2): DVKVTQSSRYLVKRTGEKVFLECVQDMDHENMFWYRQDPGLGLRLIYFSYDVKMKEKGDIPEGYSVSREKKERFSLILESASTNQTSMYLCASSRHTTNTGELFFGEGSRLTVL.